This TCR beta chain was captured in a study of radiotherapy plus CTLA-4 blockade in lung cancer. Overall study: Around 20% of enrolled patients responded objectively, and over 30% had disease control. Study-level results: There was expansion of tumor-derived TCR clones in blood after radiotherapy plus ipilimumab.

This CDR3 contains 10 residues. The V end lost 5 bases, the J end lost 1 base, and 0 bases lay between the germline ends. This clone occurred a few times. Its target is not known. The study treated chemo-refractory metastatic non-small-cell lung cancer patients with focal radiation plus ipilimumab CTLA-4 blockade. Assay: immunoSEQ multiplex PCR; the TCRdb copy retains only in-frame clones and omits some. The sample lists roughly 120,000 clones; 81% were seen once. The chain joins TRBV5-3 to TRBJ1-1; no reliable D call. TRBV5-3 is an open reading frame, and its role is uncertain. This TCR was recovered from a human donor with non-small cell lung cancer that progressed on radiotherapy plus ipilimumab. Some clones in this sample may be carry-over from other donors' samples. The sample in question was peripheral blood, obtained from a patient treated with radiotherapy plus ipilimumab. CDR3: CARRNTEAFF. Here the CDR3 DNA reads TGTGCCAGAAGGAACACTGAAGCTTTCTTT.